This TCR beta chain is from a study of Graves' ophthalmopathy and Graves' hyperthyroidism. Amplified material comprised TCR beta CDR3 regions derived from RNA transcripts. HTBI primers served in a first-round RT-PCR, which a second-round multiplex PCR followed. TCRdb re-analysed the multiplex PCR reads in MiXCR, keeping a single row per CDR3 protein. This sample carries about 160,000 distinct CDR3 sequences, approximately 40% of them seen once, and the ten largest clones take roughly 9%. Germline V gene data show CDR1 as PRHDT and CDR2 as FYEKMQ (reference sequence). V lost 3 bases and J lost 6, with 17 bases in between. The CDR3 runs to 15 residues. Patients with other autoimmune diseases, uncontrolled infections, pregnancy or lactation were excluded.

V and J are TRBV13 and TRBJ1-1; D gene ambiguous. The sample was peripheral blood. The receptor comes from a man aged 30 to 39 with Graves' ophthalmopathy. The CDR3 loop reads CASSFREELGSEAFF. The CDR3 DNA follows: TGTGCCAGCAGCTTCCGGGAGGAGCTGGGGTCTGAAGCTTTCTTT.